This is a list of T cell receptor beta chains from one sample in a study of T cell responses to AZD1222 COVID-19 vaccine. Measured with immunoSEQ multiplex PCR; TCRdb has only the in-frame clones, and not every one. The table shows 100,000 to 150,000 clones, with over 90% occurring only once. This specimen was peripheral blood, taken on day 0 of AZD1222 vaccination. The origin of the receptors is an adult in good health. Each CDR3 is given with its conserved first and last residue. A D gene is named only where the DNA matches it firmly. Clone size appears in some rows only: once, few, many, or a class for an expanded clone.

TRBJ2-7,TRBV27,-,TRBD2,TGTGCCAGCAGACTAGCGGGAAGGTACGAGCAGTACTTC,CASRLAGRYEQYF
TRBJ1-2,TRBV7-8,-,-,TGTGCCAGCAGCTTACTCGGGACTCGGGACTATGGCTACACCTTC,CASSLLGTRDYGYTF
TRBJ1-1,TRBV19,-,-,TGTGCCAGTACCCCTGGGGTGTTTATGAACACTGAAGCTTTCTTT,CASTPGVFMNTEAFF
TRBJ2-3,TRBV6-5,-,-,TGTGCCAGCACGGGCTTTTCCACAGATACGCAGTATTTT,CASTGFSTDTQYF
TRBJ2-5,TRBV2,-,TRBD2,TGTGCCAGCCGACTAGCGGGAGGGGGCCAAGAGACCCAGTACTTC,CASRLAGGGQETQYF
TRBJ1-1,TRBV28,-,TRBD1,TGTGCCAGCAGTTTTACCACGGGGGACAGTTGTTCGGCTTTCTTT,CASSFTTGDSCSAFF
TRBJ1-5,TRBV3-1/TRBV3-2,-,TRBD1,TGTGCCAGCAGCCAAGGGACAGGGGATTATCAGCCCCAGCATTTT,CASSQGTGDYQPQHF
TRBJ2-1,TRBV6-4,once,-,TGTGCCAGCAGTGACTCCGGGAACAATGAGCAGTTCTTC,CASSDSGNNEQFF
TRBJ1-6,TRBV9,once,TRBD1,TGTGCCAGCAGCCTCGAGGGGGCACGTAATTCACCCCTCCACTTT,CASSLEGARNSPLHF
TRBJ2-7,TRBV5-1,-,-,TGCGCCAGCAGCTTAGGAGGGGTGGAATACGAGCAGTACTTC,CASSLGGVEYEQYF
TRBJ2-5,TRBV7-2,-,TRBD2,TGTGCCAGCAGCACGGACCGGGGGGAGGAGACCCAGTACTTC,CASSTDRGEETQYF
TRBJ1-2,TRBV3-1/TRBV3-2,-,TRBD1,TGTGCCAGCAGCCCTGGGACAGGGTTGGTCTATGGCTACACCTTC,CASSPGTGLVYGYTF
TRBJ2-1,TRBV27,-,-,TGTGCCAGCAGAATAGGGACTTTGCTCTACAATGAGCAGTTCTTC,CASRIGTLLYNEQFF
TRBJ2-1,TRBV15,-,-,TGTGCCACCAGCCGGGTGGACAGAAGCTCCTACAATGAGCAGTTCTTC,CATSRVDRSSYNEQFF
TRBJ2-7,TRBV28,-,TRBD1,TGTGCCAGCAGTGAACCGACAGGGTTCTACGAGCAGTACTTC,CASSEPTGFYEQYF
TRBJ2-1,TRBV11-2,few,-,TGTGCCAGCAGCCCTTTCGGGTCCTCCTACAATGAGCAGTTCTTC,CASSPFGSSYNEQFF
TRBJ1-1,TRBV29-1,-,-,TGCAGCGGCGACAGGAACACTGAAGCTTTCTTT,CSGDRNTEAFF
TRBJ2-2,TRBV1,-,-,TGCACCAGCAGCCAAATAGGCAAGCGATGGGGCGGGTCTAACACCGGGGAGCTGTTTTTT,CTSSQIGKRWGGSNTGELFF
TRBJ1-1,TRBV19,-,TRBD1,TGTGCCACCCGGGACAGGCGAATGAACACTGAAGCTTTCTTT,CATRDRRMNTEAFF
TRBJ2-5,TRBV3-1/TRBV3-2,-,TRBD2,TGTGCCAGCAGCCAAGCTAGCGGAGAGACCCAGTACTTC,CASSQASGETQYF
TRBJ1-3,TRBV7-9,-,TRBD1,TGTGCCAGCAGCTCACCGGGACAGGGGACTGGAAACACCATATATTTT,CASSSPGQGTGNTIYF
TRBJ2-1,TRBV2,once,-,TGTGCCAGCAGATCATCATCACAGTTTTTAAACAATGAGCAGTTCTTC,CASRSSSQFLNNEQFF
TRBJ1-2,TRBV18,once,-,TGTGCCAGCTCGTCGCGTGACGGCTACACCTTC,CASSSRDGYTF
TRBJ1-1,TRBV6-5,-,TRBD1,TGTGCCAGCAGTTCCGCTACCCAGGGGGGAAACACTGAAGCTTTCTTT,CASSSATQGGNTEAFF
TRBJ1-1,TRBV6-6,-,-,TGTGCCAGCCGTCCTTGGGGGGGAAGAGTGAACACTGAAGCTTTCTTT,CASRPWGGRVNTEAFF
TRBJ2-5,TRBV7-9,-,TRBD2,TGTGCCAGCAGCTTAGCGACTAGCGGGGGGGCTCGAGAGACCCAGTACTTC,CASSLATSGGARETQYF
TRBJ2-5,TRBV5-1,-,TRBD1,TGCGCCAGCAGCACGGACAGGGGAGTAGAGACCCAGTACTTC,CASSTDRGVETQYF
TRBJ2-7,TRBV21-1,-,-,TGTGCCAGCAGCAAAAGGGGGGTATGTAAACGGCAGTACTTC,CASSKRGVCKRQYF
TRBJ2-1,TRBV2,-,-,TGTGCCAGCAGTCGGACCAATGAGCAGTTCTTC,CASSRTNEQFF
TRBJ2-7,TRBV10-3,once,-,TGTGCCATCAGTGACCCTATTCAGCAGGACGAGCAGTACTTC,CAISDPIQQDEQYF
TRBJ2-5,TRBV7-9,-,-,TGTGCCAGCAGCTTAGCGCCCAGGGGATATAACCAAGAGACCCAGTACTTC,CASSLAPRGYNQETQYF
TRBJ2-7,TRBV28,-,TRBD1,TGTGCCAGCAGTTCCCCCCGGGACAGCCCATACGAGCAGTACTTC,CASSSPRDSPYEQYF
TRBJ2-1,TRBV5-1,-,TRBD2,TGCGCCAGCAGCCTCTGGACTAGCGGAACCGTCACCTACAATGAGCAGTTCTTC,CASSLWTSGTVTYNEQFF
TRBJ1-2,TRBV9,-,-,TGTGCCAGCAGCGAGGTCGACAACTATGGCTACACCTTC,CASSEVDNYGYTF
TRBJ2-1,TRBV29-1,-,TRBD2,TGCAGCGTCACTAGCGACCCGTACAATGAGCAGTTCTTC,CSVTSDPYNEQFF
TRBJ2-1,TRBV4-1,-,-,TGCGCCAGCAGCCTTACTGGGGACGCCGACAATGAGCAGTTCTTC,CASSLTGDADNEQFF
TRBJ1-2,TRBV3-1/TRBV3-2,once,-,TGTGCCAGCAGCCCCCAGGTGGCAGACTATGGCTACACCTTC,CASSPQVADYGYTF
TRBJ2-2,TRBV7-9,-,-,TGTGCCAGACAGGCCTCCGGGGAGCTGTTTTTT,CARQASGELFF
TRBJ1-2,TRBV11-2,-,-,TGTGCCAGCAGCCGAACCGGGAGCTATGGCTACACCTTC,CASSRTGSYGYTF
TRBJ2-5,TRBV2,-,-,TGTGCCAGCAACAGAGAAGAGACCCAGTACTTC,CASNREETQYF
TRBJ2-1,TRBV24-1,-,-,TGTGCCACCGCCTCTAACTCCGATGAGCAGTTCTTC,CATASNSDEQFF
TRBJ1-5,TRBV6-2/TRBV6-3,few,-,TGTGCCAGCAGTTCCACCCGGACCTTCCAGGAGAGCAATCAGCCCCAGCATTTT,CASSSTRTFQESNQPQHF
TRBJ2-7,TRBV2,-,TRBD2,TGTGCCAGAACCGGGACTAGCGACGGCGAGCAGTACTTC,CARTGTSDGEQYF
TRBJ2-7,TRBV3-1/TRBV3-2,-,-,TGTGCCAGCAGCCAAGTACCCTACGAGCAGTACTTC,CASSQVPYEQYF
TRBJ1-6,TRBV7-8,-,-,TGTGCCAGCAGCTTAGGCGGGAATTCACCCCTCCACTTT,CASSLGGNSPLHF
TRBJ2-3,TRBV11-3,-,TRBD2,TGTGCCAGCAGCAAGACCCCGGGACTAGCGACAGATACGCAGTATTTT,CASSKTPGLATDTQYF
TRBJ1-6,TRBV6-5,-,-,TGTGCCAGCAGCCGGGGCCCTCTTTCACCCCTCCACTTT,CASSRGPLSPLHF
TRBJ2-7,TRBV9,once,-,TGTGCCAGCAGCGTAGCCCCTCTGGTGCAGCTTCCCTCCTACGAGCAGTACTTC,CASSVAPLVQLPSYEQYF
TRBJ1-1,TRBV30,-,-,TGTGCCGGGGACCGGGGGGGCACTGAAGCTTTCTTT,CAGDRGGTEAFF